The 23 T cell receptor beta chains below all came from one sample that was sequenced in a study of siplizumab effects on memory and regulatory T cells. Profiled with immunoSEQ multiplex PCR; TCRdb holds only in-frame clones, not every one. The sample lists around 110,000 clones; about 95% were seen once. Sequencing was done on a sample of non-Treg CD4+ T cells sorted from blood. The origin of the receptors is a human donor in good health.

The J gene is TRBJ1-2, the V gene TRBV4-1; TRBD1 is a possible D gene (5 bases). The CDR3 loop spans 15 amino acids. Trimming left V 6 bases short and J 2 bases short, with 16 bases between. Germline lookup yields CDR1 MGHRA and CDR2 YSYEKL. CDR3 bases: TGCGCCAGCAGTCGACCGGGACGGGCCAACTATGGCTACACCTTC. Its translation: CASSRPGRANYGYTF.

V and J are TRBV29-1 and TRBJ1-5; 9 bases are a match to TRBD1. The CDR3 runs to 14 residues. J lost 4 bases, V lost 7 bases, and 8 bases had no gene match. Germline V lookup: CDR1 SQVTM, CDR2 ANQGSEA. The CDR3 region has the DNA TGCAGCGCCCGGTCCGGGACAGGGAATCAGCCCCAGCATTTT. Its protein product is CSARSGTGNQPQHF.

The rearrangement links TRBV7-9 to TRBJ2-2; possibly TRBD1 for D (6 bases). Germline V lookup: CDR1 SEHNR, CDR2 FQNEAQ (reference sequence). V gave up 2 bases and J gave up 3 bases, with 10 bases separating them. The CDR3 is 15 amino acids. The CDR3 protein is CASSLLAGDTGELFF. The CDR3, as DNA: TGTGCCAGCAGCTTATTGGCAGGGGACACCGGGGAGCTGTTTTTT.

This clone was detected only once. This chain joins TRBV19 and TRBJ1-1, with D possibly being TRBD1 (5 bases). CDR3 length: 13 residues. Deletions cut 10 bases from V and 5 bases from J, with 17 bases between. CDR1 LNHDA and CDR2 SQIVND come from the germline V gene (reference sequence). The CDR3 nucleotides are TGTGCCACCCGGCGTCTGGGGGATACTGAAGCTTTCTTT. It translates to CATRRLGDTEAFF.

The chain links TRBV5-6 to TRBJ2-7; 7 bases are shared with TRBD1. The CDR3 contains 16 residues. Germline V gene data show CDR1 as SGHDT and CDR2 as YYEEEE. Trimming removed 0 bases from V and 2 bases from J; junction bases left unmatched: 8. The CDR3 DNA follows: TGTGCCAGCAGCTTGGGACTACAGGGGAGCCCCTACGAGCAGTACTTC. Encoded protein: CASSLGLQGSPYEQYF.

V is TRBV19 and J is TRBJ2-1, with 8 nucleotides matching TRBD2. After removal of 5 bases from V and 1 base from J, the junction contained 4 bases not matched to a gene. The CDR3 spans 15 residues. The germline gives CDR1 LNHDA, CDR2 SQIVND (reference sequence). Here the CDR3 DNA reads TGTGCCAGTAGTCGGCAGCGGGGGTCCTACAATGAGCAGTTCTTC. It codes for CASSRQRGSYNEQFF. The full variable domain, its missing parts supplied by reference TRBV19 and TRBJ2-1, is DGGITQSPKYLFRKEGQNVTLSCEQNLNHDAMYWYRQDPGQGLRLIYYSQIVNDFQKGDIAEGYSVSREKKESFPLTVTSAQKNPTAFYLCASSRQRGSYNEQFFGPGTRLTVL.

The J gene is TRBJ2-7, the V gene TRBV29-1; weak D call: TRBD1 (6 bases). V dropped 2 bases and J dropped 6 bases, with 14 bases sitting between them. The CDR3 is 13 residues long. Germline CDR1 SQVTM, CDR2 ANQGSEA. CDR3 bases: TGCAGCGTTGAAAGGGGGAGTGGAGGCGAGCAGTACTTC. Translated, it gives CSVERGSGGEQYF.

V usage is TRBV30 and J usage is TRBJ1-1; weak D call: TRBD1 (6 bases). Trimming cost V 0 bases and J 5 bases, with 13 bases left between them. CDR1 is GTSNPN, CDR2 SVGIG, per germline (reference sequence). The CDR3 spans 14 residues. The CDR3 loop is CAWSVLRGPTEAFF. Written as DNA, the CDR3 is TGTGCCTGGAGTGTACTACGGGGGCCGACTGAAGCTTTCTTT.

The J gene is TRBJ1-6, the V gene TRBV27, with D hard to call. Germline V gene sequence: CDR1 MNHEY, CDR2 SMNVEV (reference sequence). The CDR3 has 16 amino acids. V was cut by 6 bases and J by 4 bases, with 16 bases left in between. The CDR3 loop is CASSLYGSIYNSPLHF. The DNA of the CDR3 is TGTGCCAGCAGCCTTTACGGCAGTATATATAATTCACCCCTCCACTTT.

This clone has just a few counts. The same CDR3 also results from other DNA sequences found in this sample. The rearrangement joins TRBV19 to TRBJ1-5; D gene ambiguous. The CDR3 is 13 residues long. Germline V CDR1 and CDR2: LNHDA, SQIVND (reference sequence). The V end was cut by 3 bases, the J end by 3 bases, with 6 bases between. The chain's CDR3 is CASSIAVNQPQHF. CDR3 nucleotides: TGTGCCAGTAGTATCGCGGTCAATCAGCCCCAGCATTTT.

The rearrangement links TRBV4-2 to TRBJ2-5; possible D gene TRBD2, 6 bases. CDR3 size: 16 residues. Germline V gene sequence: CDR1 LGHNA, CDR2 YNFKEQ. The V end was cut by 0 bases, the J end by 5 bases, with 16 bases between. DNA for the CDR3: TGTGCCAGCAGCCAAGAAGGAACTAGCAAATACGAGACCCAGTACTTC. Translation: CASSQEGTSKYETQYF.

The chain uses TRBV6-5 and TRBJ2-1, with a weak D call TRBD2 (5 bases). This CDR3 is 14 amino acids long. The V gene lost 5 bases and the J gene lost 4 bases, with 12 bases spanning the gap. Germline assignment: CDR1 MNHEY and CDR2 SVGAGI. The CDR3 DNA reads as TGTGCCAGCAGTCCAGACTACCCTTACAATGAGCAGTTCTTC. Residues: CASSPDYPYNEQFF.

CDR3 loop: CASSEGVQPQHF. Here the CDR3 DNA reads TGTGCCAGCAGTGAGGGGGTACAGCCCCAGCATTTT. This chain connects TRBV2 to TRBJ1-5, with D possibly matching TRBD1 (5 bases). Trimming removed 3 bases at V and 7 bases at J, with 7 bases between. Germline V gene data show CDR1 as SNHLY and CDR2 as FYNNEI. There are 12 residues in the CDR3.

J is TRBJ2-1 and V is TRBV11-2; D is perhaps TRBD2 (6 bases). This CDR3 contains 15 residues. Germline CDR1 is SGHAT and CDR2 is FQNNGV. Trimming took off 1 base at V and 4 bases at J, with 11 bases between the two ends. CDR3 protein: CASSLGNGGYNEQFF. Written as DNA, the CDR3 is TGTGCCAGCAGCTTAGGGAACGGGGGATACAATGAGCAGTTCTTC.

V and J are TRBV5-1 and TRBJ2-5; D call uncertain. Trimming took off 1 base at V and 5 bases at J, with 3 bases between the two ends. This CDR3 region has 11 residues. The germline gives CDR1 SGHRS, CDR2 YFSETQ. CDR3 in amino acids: CASSLRETQYF. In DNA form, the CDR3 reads TGCGCCAGCAGCTTGCGGGAGACCCAGTACTTC.

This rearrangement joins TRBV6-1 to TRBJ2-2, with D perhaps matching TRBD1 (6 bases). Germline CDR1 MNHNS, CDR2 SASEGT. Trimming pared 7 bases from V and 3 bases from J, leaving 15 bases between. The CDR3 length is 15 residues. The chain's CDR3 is CASITLGGYTGELFF. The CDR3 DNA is TGTGCCAGCATTACCCTAGGGGGTTACACCGGGGAGCTGTTTTTT.

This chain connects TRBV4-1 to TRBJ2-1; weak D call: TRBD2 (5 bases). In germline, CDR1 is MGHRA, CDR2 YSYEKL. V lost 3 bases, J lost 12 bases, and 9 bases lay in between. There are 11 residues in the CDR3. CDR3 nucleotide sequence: TGCGCCAGCAGCCATCGCGAGGGGCAGTTCTTC. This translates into CASSHREGQFF.

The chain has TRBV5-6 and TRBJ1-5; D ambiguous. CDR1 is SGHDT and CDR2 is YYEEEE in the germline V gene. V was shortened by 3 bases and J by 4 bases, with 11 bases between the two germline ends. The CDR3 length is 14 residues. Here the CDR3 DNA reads TGTGCCAGCAGCTCCTATCGTGGAAATCAGCCCCAGCATTTT. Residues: CASSSYRGNQPQHF.

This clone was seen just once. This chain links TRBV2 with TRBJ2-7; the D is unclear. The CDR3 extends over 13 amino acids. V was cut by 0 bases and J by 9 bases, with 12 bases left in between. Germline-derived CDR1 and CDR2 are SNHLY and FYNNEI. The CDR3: CASSEAGAPGQYF. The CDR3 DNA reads TGTGCCAGCAGTGAAGCAGGTGCCCCGGGGCAGTACTTC.

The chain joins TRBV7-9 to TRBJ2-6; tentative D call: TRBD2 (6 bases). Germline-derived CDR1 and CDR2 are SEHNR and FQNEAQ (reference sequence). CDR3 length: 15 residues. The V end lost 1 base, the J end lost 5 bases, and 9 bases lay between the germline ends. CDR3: CASSLVRDWANVLTF. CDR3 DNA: TGTGCCAGCAGCTTAGTTAGGGACTGGGCCAACGTCCTGACTTTC.

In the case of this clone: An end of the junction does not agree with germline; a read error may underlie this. CDR3 sequence (DNA): TGTGCTAGCAGCTTAGAAGGCAGGGTCGACGAGCAGTACTTC. Its translation: CASSLEGRVDEQYF. This chain joins TRBV7-7 and TRBJ2-7; TRBD1 is a possible D gene (5 bases). The CDR3 has 14 residues. CDR1 is SSHAT and CDR2 is FNYEAQ in the germline V gene (reference sequence).

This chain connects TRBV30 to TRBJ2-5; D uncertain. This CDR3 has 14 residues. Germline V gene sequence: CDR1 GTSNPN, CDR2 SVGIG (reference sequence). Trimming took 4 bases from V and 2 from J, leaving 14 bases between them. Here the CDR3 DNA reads TGTGCCTGGAATGGCGTGCAAATTCAAGAGACCCAGTACTTC. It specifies CAWNGVQIQETQYF.

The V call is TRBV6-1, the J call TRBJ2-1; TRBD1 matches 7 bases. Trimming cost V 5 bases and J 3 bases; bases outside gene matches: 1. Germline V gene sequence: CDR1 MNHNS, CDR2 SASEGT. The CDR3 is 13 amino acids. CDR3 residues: CASSTGVYNEQFF. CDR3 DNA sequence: TGTGCCAGCAGTACAGGGGTCTACAATGAGCAGTTCTTC.